This section outlines one T cell receptor (beta chain) sequence together with its context. Its antigen is unknown. These data come from a study of cytomegalovirus exposure and HLA in healthy donors. General observations from the study: A later examination showed that TCR association rates differed by HLA locus, with DRB1 most and HLA-C fewest. Analyses of presence/absence relied on an assumption of roughly uniform sequencing depth across donors. As a later analysis showed, a missense DCLRE1C variant was linked to trimming of TCR beta V- and J-genes.

This PCR relied on a set of 60 Vbeta primers and 13 Jbeta primers. Only in-frame clones appear in the TCRdb table, and some are missing; sequencing was by immunoSEQ multiplex PCR. Counted here are under 200,000 clones, about 80% occurring once; the ten biggest clones make up just over 2%. Trimming at V came to 1 base and at J to 5 bases, leaving 3 bases not matched to a gene. Germline V gene data show CDR1 as LNHDA and CDR2 as SQIVND (reference sequence). The CDR3 is 14 residues long. This receptor was identified in a woman aged 25 to 39 in good health and CMV-seropositive. The sequenced sample was PBMCs. This chain joins TRBV19 and TRBJ2-3, with TRBD2 identical over 7 bases. DNA of the CDR3: TGTGCCAGTAGTATAGGGGGACTACTAGATACGCAGTATTTT. Translated, it gives CASSIGGLLDTQYF.